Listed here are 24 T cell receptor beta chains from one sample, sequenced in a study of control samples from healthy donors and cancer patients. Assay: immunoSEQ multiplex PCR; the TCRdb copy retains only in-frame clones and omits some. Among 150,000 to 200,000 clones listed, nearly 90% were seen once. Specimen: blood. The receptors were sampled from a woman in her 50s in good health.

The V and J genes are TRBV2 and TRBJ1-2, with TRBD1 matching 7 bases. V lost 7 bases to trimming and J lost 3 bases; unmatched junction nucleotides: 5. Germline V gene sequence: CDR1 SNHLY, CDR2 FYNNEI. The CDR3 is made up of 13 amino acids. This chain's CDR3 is CASKRGQDYGYTF. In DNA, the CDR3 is TGTGCCAGCAAGAGGGGGCAGGACTATGGCTACACCTTC.

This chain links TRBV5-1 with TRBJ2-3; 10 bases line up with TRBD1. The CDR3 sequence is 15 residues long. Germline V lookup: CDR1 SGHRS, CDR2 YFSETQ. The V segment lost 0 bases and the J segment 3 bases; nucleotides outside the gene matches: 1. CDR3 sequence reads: CASSLEGQGTDTQYF. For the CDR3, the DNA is TGCGCCAGCAGCTTGGAGGGACAGGGGACAGATACGCAGTATTTT.

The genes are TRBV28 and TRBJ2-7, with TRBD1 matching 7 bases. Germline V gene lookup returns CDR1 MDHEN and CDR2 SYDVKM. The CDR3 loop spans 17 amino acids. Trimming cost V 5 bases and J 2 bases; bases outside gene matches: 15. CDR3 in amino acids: CASSPPRTGPRTYEQYF. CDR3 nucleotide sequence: TGTGCCAGCAGTCCACCTCGGACAGGCCCTCGAACCTACGAGCAGTACTTC.

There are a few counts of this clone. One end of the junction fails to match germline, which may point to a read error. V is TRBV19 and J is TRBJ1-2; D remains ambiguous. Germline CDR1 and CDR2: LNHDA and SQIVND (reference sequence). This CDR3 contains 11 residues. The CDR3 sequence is CASSIASKHHF. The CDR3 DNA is TGTGCCAGTAGTATTGCCAGCAAGCATCACTTC.

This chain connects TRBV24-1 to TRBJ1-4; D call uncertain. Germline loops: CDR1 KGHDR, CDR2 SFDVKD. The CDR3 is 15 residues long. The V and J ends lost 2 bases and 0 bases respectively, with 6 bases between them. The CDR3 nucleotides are TGTGCCACCAGTGATTCTGGTGCAACTAATGAAAAACTGTTTTTT. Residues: CATSDSGATNEKLFF.

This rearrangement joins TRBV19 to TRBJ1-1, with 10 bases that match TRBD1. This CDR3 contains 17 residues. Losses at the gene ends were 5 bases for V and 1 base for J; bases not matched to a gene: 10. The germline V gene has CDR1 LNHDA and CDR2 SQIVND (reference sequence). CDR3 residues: CASSLPGQGRGNTEAFF. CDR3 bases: TGTGCCAGTAGTTTGCCGGGACAGGGGAGGGGGAACACTGAAGCTTTCTTT.

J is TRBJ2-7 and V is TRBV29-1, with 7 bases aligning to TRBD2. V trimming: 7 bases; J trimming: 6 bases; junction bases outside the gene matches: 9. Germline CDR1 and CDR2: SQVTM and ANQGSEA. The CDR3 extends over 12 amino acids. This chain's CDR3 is CSAGGNLGEQYF. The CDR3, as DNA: TGCAGCGCCGGGGGGAATTTGGGCGAGCAGTACTTC.

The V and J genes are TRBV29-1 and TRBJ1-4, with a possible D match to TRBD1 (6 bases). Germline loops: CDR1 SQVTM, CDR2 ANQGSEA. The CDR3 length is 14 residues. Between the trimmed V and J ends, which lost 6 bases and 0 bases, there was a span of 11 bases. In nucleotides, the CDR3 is TGCAGCGTCGGAAGGACAGCAACTAATGAAAAACTGTTTTTT. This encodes CSVGRTATNEKLFF.

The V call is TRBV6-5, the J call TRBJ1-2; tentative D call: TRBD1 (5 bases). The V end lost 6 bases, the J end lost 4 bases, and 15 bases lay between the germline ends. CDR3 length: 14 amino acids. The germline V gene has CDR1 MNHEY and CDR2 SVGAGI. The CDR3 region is CASSRLRGGYGYTF. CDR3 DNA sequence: TGTGCCAGCAGCCGACTGAGGGGTGGCTATGGCTACACCTTC.

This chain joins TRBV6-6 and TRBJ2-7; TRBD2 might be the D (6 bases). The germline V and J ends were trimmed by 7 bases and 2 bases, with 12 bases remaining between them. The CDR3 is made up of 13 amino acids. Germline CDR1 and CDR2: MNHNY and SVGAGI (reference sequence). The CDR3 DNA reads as TGTGCCAGCACCCACGGGGGAACCTACGAGCAGTACTTC. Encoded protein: CASTHGGTYEQYF.

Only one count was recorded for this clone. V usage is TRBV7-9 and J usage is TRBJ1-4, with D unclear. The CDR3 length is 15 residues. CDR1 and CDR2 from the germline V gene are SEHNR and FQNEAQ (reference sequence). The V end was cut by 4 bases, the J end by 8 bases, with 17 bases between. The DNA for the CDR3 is TGTGCCAGCAGCTACTACCTAGGAGGAGAGGAAAAACTGTTTTTT. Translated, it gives CASSYYLGGEEKLFF.

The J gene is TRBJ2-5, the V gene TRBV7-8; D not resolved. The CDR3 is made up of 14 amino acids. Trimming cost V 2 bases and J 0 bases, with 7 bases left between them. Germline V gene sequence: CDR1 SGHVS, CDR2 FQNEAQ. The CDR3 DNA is TGTGCCAGCAGCTTATGGGCTAACCAAGAGACCCAGTACTTC. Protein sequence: CASSLWANQETQYF.

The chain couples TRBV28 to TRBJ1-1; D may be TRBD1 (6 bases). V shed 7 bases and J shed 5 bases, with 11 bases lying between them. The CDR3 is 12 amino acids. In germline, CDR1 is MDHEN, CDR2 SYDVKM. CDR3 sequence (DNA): TGTGCCAGCAACGAACAGGGAACTGAAGCTTTCTTT. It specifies CASNEQGTEAFF.

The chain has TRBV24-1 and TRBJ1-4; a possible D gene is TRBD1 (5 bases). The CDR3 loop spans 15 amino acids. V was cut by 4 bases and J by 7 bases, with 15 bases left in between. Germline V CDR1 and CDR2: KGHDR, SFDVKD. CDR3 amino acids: CATSDPGGVSEKLFF. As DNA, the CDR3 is TGTGCCACCAGTGACCCCGGGGGTGTGAGTGAAAAACTGTTTTTT.

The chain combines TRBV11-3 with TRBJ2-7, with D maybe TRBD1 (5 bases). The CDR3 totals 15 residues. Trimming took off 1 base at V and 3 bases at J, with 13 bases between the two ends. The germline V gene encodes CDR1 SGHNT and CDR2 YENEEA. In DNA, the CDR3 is TGTGCCAGCAGCTTAGGGGCAGGGTCACGCTACGAGCAGTACTTC. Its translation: CASSLGAGSRYEQYF.

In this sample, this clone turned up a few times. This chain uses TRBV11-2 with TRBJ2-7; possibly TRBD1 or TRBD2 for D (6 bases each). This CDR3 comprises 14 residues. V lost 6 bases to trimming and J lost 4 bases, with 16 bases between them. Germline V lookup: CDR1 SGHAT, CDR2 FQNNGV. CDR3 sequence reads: CASRDLGGQYEQYF. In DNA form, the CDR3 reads TGTGCCAGCAGAGATTTGGGGGGCCAGTACGAGCAGTACTTC.

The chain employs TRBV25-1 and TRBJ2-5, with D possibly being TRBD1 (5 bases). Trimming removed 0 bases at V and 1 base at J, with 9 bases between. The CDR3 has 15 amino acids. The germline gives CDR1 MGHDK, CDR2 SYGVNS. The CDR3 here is CASSEYFTGQETQYF. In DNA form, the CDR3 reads TGTGCCAGCAGTGAATATTTTACAGGCCAAGAGACCCAGTACTTC.

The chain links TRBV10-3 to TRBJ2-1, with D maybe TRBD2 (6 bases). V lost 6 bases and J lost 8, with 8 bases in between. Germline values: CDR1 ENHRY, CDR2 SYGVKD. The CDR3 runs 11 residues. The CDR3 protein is CAIRGGDEQFF. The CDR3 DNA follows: TGTGCCATCAGGGGCGGGGATGAGCAGTTCTTC.

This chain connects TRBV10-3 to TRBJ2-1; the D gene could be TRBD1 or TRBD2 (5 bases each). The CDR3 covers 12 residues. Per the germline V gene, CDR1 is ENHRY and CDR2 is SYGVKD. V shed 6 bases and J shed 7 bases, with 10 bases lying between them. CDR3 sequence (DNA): TGTGCCATCAGGGGGGAATCGAATGAGCAGTTCTTC. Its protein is CAIRGESNEQFF.

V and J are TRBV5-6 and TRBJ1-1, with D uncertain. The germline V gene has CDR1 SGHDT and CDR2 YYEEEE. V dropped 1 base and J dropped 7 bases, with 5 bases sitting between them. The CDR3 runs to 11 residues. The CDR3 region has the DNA TGTGCCAGCAGCTTGTGGGGTGAAGCTTTCTTT. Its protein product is CASSLWGEAFF. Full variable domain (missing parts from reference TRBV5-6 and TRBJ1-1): DAGVTQSPTHLIKTRGQQVTLRCSPKSGHDTVSWYQQALGQGPQFIFQYYEEEERQRGNFPDRFSGHQFPNYSSELNVNALLLGDSALYLCASSLWGEAFFGQGTRLTVV.

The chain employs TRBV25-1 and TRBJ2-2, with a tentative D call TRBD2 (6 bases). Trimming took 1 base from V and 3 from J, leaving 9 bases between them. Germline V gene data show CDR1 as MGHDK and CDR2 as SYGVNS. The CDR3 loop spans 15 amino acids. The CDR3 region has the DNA TGTGCCAGCAGTGAATTGACTAGTTACACCGGGGAGCTGTTTTTT. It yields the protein CASSELTSYTGELFF.

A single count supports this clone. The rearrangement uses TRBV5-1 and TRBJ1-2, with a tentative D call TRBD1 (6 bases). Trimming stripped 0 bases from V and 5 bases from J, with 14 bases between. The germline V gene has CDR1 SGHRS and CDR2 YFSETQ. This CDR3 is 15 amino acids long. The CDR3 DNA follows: TGCGCCAGCAGCTTGGAGTTGGGGGCGAGATATGGCTACACCTTC. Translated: CASSLELGARYGYTF.

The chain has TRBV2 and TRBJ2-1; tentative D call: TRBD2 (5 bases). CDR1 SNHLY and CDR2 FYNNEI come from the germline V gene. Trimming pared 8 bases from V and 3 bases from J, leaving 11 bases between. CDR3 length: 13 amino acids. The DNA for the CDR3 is TGTGCCAGCTTGGAAGCGGACTACAATGAGCAGTTCTTC. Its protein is CASLEADYNEQFF.

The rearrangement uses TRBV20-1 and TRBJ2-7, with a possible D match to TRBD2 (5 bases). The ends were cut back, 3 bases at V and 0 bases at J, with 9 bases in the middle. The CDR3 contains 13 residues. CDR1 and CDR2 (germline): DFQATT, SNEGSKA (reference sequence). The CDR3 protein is CSASERNSYEQYF. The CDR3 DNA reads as TGCAGTGCTAGTGAGCGGAACTCCTACGAGCAGTACTTC.